These T cell receptor beta chains were read from a single sample in a study of radiotherapy plus CTLA-4 blockade in lung cancer. Produced via immunoSEQ multiplex PCR; TCRdb's table is partial and in-frame only. Among around 110,000 clones listed, 81% were seen once. The sequencing here drew on peripheral blood, taken from a patient treated with radiotherapy plus ipilimumab. Every receptor here comes from a human donor with non-small cell lung cancer that progressed on radiotherapy plus ipilimumab. Some clones in this sample may be carry-over from other donors' samples. The CDR3 runs from the conserved cysteine through the conserved F or W. D genes are given only for firm matches. Clone size is given for some rows only: seen once, a few or many times, or a class if the clone is expanded.

D,J,length,V,size,CDR3,DNA
TRBD2,TRBJ2-3,19,TRBV7-2,-,CASSFGTSGVRRRESKQYF,TGTGCCAGCAGCTTCGGGACTAGCGGGGTTAGGAGACGCGAATCTAAGCAGTATTTT
-,TRBJ1-2,12,TRBV28,few,CASSLGGGGYTF,TGTGCCAGCAGTTTGGGGGGAGGGGGCTACACCTTC
-,TRBJ1-2,13,TRBV27,-,CASSSGAFYGYTF,TGTGCCAGCAGTTCTGGAGCTTTTTATGGCTACACCTTC
-,TRBJ2-7,13,TRBV11-3,-,CASSFDSLYEQYF,TGTGCCAGCAGCTTCGACAGTTTATACGAGCAGTACTTC
TRBD1,TRBJ2-7,15,TRBV27,-,CASSDTDRGGFEQYF,TGTGCCAGCAGTGACACGGACAGGGGGGGATTCGAGCAGTACTTC
-,TRBJ1-1,13,TRBV29-1,-,CSAQNMGDTEAFF,TGCAGCGCCCAGAACATGGGGGACACTGAAGCTTTCTTT
-,TRBJ1-2,17,TRBV9,-,CASSVDGARHTSYGYTF,TGTGCCAGCAGTGTAGATGGGGCCAGACATACAAGCTATGGCTACACCTTC
-,TRBJ2-2,11,TRBV10-3,-,CAISASGELFF,TGTGCCATCAGTGCCTCCGGGGAGCTGTTTTTT
-,TRBJ1-5,14,TRBV13,-,CASSADGNNQPQHF,TGTGCCAGCAGCGCGGACGGAAATAATCAGCCCCAGCATTTT
-,TRBJ2-5,15,TRBV6-5,-,CASSYPQNLTETQYF,TGTGCCAGCAGTTACCCCCAGAACCTGACGGAGACCCAGTACTTC
-,TRBJ1-4,14,TRBV6-5,-,CASSYSRVGEKLFF,TGTGCCAGCAGTTACTCGCGCGTCGGAGAAAAACTGTTTTTT
-,TRBJ2-3,16,TRBV27,-,CASSLRGAAVTDTQYF,TGTGCCAGCAGTTTGCGCGGGGCAGCAGTAACAGATACGCAGTATTTT
-,TRBJ1-6,10,TRBV7-9,-,CASSFRSLHF,TGTGCCAGCAGCTTTAGGTCCCTCCACTTT
-,TRBJ1-5,17,TRBV21-1,-,CASSNSRCLDRGQPQHF,TGTGCCAGCAGCAATAGTAGATGTCTGGACAGGGGACAGCCCCAGCATTTT
TRBD2,TRBJ2-1,13,TRBV5-1,-,CASSLVGRDEQFF,TGCGCCAGCAGCTTGGTCGGGAGGGATGAGCAGTTCTTC
-,TRBJ1-2,15,TRBV25-1,-,CASSKNGPLLGGYTF,TGTGCCAGCAGTAAAAACGGACCGCTATTGGGAGGCTACACCTTC
TRBD1,TRBJ1-6,15,TRBV6-5,-,CASSYGDRGRSPLHF,TGTGCCAGCAGTTACGGGGACAGGGGACGGTCACCCCTCCACTTT
TRBD1,TRBJ1-1,17,TRBV9,-,CASSQTAGGLKNTEAFF,TGTGCCAGCAGCCAGACGGCAGGGGGCCTAAAAAACACTGAAGCTTTCTTT
-,TRBJ2-7,16,TRBV5-1,-,CASSSFGPSLLYEQYF,TGCGCCAGCAGCTCGTTCGGACCGTCATTACTTTACGAGCAGTACTTC
TRBD2,TRBJ2-5,12,TRBV29-1,-,CSVEGLAETQYF,TGCAGCGTTGAAGGACTAGCGGAGACCCAGTACTTC
-,TRBJ1-2,15,TRBV5-4,-,CASSPPGRNDYGYTF,TGTGCCAGCAGCCCCCCGGGACGGAATGACTATGGCTACACCTTC
-,TRBJ2-1,15,TRBV5-1,-,CASSLAGGGYNEQFF,TGCGCCAGCAGCTTGGCCGGGGGCGGCTACAATGAGCAGTTCTTC
-,TRBJ2-5,14,TRBV5-4,-,CASSSAGAQETQYF,TGTGCCAGCAGCTCCGCCGGGGCCCAAGAGACCCAGTACTTC
-,TRBJ2-7,15,TRBV5-6,-,CASSSGTALDYEQYF,TGTGCCAGCAGTTCTGGGACGGCCTTGGACTACGAGCAGTACTTC
-,TRBJ2-7,12,TRBV7-2,few,CASSSQRYEQYF,TGTGCCAGCAGCTCTCAGAGATACGAGCAGTACTTC
-,TRBJ2-1,10,TRBV20-1,-,CSASKNEQFF,TGCAGTGCTAGCAAAAATGAGCAGTTCTTC
TRBD2,TRBJ2-7,17,TRBV4-3,-,CASSQDPGTSGVYEQYF,TGCGCCAGCAGCCAAGATCCTGGGACTAGCGGGGTCTACGAGCAGTACTTC
-,TRBJ1-5,14,TRBV18,few,CASSPWQGNQPQHF,TGTGCCAGCTCACCTTGGCAGGGTAATCAGCCCCAGCATTTT
TRBD2,TRBJ2-2,14,TRBV19,once,CASSKLAGDGELFF,TGTGCCAGTAGTAAGCTAGCGGGGGACGGGGAGCTGTTTTTT
-,TRBJ2-7,15,TRBV2,-,CASSDKNTASYEQYF,TGTGCCAGCAGTGATAAGAACACCGCTTCTTACGAGCAGTACTTC
-,TRBJ2-6,15,TRBV7-2,few,CASSLLGSGANVLTF,TGTGCCAGCAGCTTATTGGGCTCTGGGGCCAACGTCCTGACTTTC
TRBD2,TRBJ2-3,16,TRBV29-1,-,CSVDPTSGGLTDTQYF,TGCAGCGTTGATCCGACTAGCGGGGGGCTGACAGATACGCAGTATTTT
-,TRBJ2-7,11,TRBV28,few,CASSTGYEQYF,TGTGCCAGCAGCACAGGGTACGAGCAGTACTTC
-,TRBJ1-5,12,TRBV27,-,CASSRRGQPQHF,TGTGCCAGCAGTCGTCGGGGTCAGCCCCAGCATTTT
-,TRBJ2-7,16,TRBV9,-,CASSVGQGLFSYEQYF,TGTGCCAGCAGCGTAGGCCAGGGTTTGTTTTCCTACGAGCAGTACTTC